Below, 18 T cell receptor beta chains from the same sample are listed, as sequenced in a study of cytomegalovirus exposure and HLA in healthy donors. The PCR employed 60 Vbeta primers together with 13 Jbeta primers. TCRdb's copy holds only in-frame clones and misses some; the assay was immunoSEQ multiplex PCR. The sample yields 200,000 to 250,000 clones, 83% seen once. Sequencing was carried out using PBMCs. These receptors came from a girl aged 5-17 years in good health and CMV-seronegative.

The chain has TRBV29-1 and TRBJ1-2, with D possibly being TRBD1 (5 bases). Deletions cut 3 bases from V and 5 bases from J, with 10 bases between. This CDR3 comprises 12 residues. CDR1 is SQVTM, CDR2 ANQGSEA, per germline. CDR3 DNA: TGCAGCGTTGATGGGACTCCTTATGGCTACACCTTC. This sequence encodes CSVDGTPYGYTF.

The rearrangement links TRBV5-5 to TRBJ2-1; 9 bases are shared with TRBD1. Germline lookup yields CDR1 SGHKS and CDR2 YYEKEE (reference sequence). The ends lost 3 bases at V and 8 bases at J; junction bases unmatched: 12. The CDR3 has 16 amino acids. The CDR3 region is CASSWLPGQGLHEQFF. In DNA form, the CDR3 reads TGTGCCAGCAGCTGGCTACCGGGACAGGGTTTACATGAGCAGTTCTTC. The full variable domain, with the rest looked up from reference TRBV5-5 and TRBJ2-1, is DAGVTQSPTHLIKTRGQQVTLRCSPISGHKSVSWYQQVLGQGPQFIFQYYEKEERGRGNFPDRFSARQFPNYSSELNVNALLLGDSALYLCASSWLPGQGLHEQFFGPGTRLTVL.

The count of this clone is one. The gene calls are TRBV11-1 and TRBJ1-1; no firm D call. This CDR3 is 11 amino acids long. CDR1 is SGHAT, CDR2 FQDESV, per germline (reference sequence). Trimming took 5 bases from V and 5 from J, leaving 6 bases between them. CDR3 in amino acids: CASSEGTEAFF. The CDR3 DNA follows: TGTGCCAGCAGCGAGGGTACTGAAGCTTTCTTT.

This clone is a singleton in its sample. J is TRBJ2-1 and V is TRBV5-4; D possibly corresponds to TRBD2 (6 bases). The CDR3 contains 16 residues. Germline V gene sequence: CDR1 SGHNT, CDR2 YYREEE (reference sequence). V dropped 4 bases and J dropped 6 bases, with 20 bases sitting between them. CDR3 bases: TGTGCCAGCAGCCCTCGGGGAGGACGAAACCTCAATGAGCAGTTCTTC. Translation gives CASSPRGGRNLNEQFF.

The gene calls are TRBV9 and TRBJ2-5; TRBD1 matches at 7 bases. The ends lost 0 bases at V and 6 bases at J; junction bases unmatched: 5. There are 14 residues in the CDR3. The germline CDR1 and CDR2 sequences are SGDLS and YYNGEE. CDR3 in DNA: TGTGCCAGCAGCGTAGACGAGGGGGCGAAGACCCAGTACTTC. Its translation is CASSVDEGAKTQYF.

CDR3 amino acids: CASKRISGDHGYTF. The CDR3, as DNA: TGTGCCAGCAAACGTATCTCGGGGGACCATGGCTACACCTTC. The rearrangement joins TRBV6-6 to TRBJ1-2; the D gene is possibly TRBD1 (5 bases). The germline V gene has CDR1 MNHNY and CDR2 SVGAGI (reference sequence). This CDR3 contains 14 residues. The V gene lost 7 bases and the J gene lost 6 bases, with 18 bases spanning the gap.

V gene TRBV5-6 combines with J gene TRBJ2-7; D may be TRBD2 (5 bases). CDR3 length: 13 amino acids. Germline V gene lookup returns CDR1 SGHDT and CDR2 YYEEEE. Trimming stripped 4 bases from V and 3 bases from J, with 11 bases between. CDR3 residues: CASSGPGIYEQYF. CDR3 bases: TGTGCCAGCAGCGGTCCGGGAATCTACGAGCAGTACTTC.

The CDR3 loop is CAWSKGQGDPSNQPQHF. CDR3 DNA sequence: TGTGCCTGGAGTAAAGGACAGGGGGATCCGAGCAATCAGCCCCAGCATTTT. V is TRBV30 and J is TRBJ1-5; 10 bases match TRBD1. The CDR3 has 17 amino acids. The V gene end was trimmed by 2 bases and the J gene end by 1 base; junction bases not matched to a gene: 8. CDR1 and CDR2 (germline): GTSNPN, SVGIG (reference sequence).

The chain has TRBV30 and TRBJ1-5, with D hard to call. The germline V gene encodes CDR1 GTSNPN and CDR2 SVGIG (reference sequence). Trimming removed 3 bases from V and 3 bases from J, with 9 bases in between. The CDR3 spans 13 residues. For the CDR3, the DNA is TGTGCCTGGAGCATTCAGGTCAATCAGCCCCAGCATTTT. Its protein product is CAWSIQVNQPQHF.

The V call is TRBV18, the J call TRBJ2-4; TRBD2 might be the D (5 bases). The V and J ends lost 3 bases and 0 bases respectively, with 15 bases between them. CDR1 and CDR2 from the germline V gene are KGHSH and LQKENI. The CDR3 runs 17 residues. CDR3 sequence reads: CASSPIGRGLAKNIQYF. CDR3 DNA sequence: TGTGCCAGCTCACCTATAGGGAGAGGGCTAGCCAAAAACATTCAGTACTTC.

The rearrangement joins TRBV27 to TRBJ1-3, with a possible D match to TRBD1 (5 bases). Per germline, CDR1 MNHEY and CDR2 SMNVEV (reference sequence). The CDR3 runs 16 residues. V shed 5 bases and J shed 0 bases, with 14 bases lying between them. In DNA, the CDR3 is TGTGCCAGCAGTCCCCGGGGACTGATCTCTGGAAACACCATATATTTT. This sequence encodes CASSPRGLISGNTIYF.

V and J are TRBV14 and TRBJ1-3; D remains ambiguous. Germline CDR1 and CDR2: SGHDN and FVKESK. V lost 0 bases and J lost 6, with 6 bases in between. This CDR3 is 13 amino acids long. The CDR3 reads CASSQELVNTIYF. As DNA, the CDR3 is TGTGCCAGCAGCCAAGAATTAGTAAACACCATATATTTT.

This chain links TRBV7-6 with TRBJ2-7, with D perhaps matching TRBD1 (6 bases). This CDR3 spans 16 amino acids. The ends were cut back, 1 base at V and 4 bases at J, with 17 bases in the middle. The germline CDR1 and CDR2 sequences are SGHVS and FNYEAQ. CDR3 loop: CASSLVMGADWYEQYF. Written as DNA, the CDR3 is TGTGCCAGCAGCTTAGTGATGGGGGCAGATTGGTACGAGCAGTACTTC.

J is TRBJ2-3 and V is TRBV2, with D perhaps matching TRBD2 (6 bases). The V gene's germline CDR1 is SNHLY and CDR2 FYNNEI. Trimming took 10 bases from V and 2 from J, leaving 25 bases between them. The CDR3 covers 17 residues. The chain's CDR3 is CAIPSKLGRTTTDTQYF. CDR3 in DNA: TGTGCCATCCCATCCAAACTAGGGAGGACCACCACAGATACGCAGTATTTT.

CDR3 amino acids: CASSLKGVSPYEQYF. In DNA, the CDR3 is TGTGCCAGCAGTTTAAAAGGGGTTTCCCCCTACGAGCAGTACTTC. The rearrangement links TRBV27 to TRBJ2-7; tentatively, D is TRBD1 (5 bases). Trimming shortened V by 2 bases and J by 2 bases, and 13 bases separated the two germline ends. The CDR3 covers 15 residues. Germline CDR1 reads MNHEY; CDR2 reads SMNVEV (reference sequence).

This clone was counted only a few times. The rearrangement links TRBV6-5 to TRBJ1-4, with 8 bases lining up with TRBD1. Germline loops: CDR1 MNHEY, CDR2 SVGAGI. This CDR3 contains 15 residues. Trimming at V came to 6 bases and at J to 5 bases, leaving 8 bases not matched to a gene. CDR3 DNA sequence: TGTGCCAGCAGCCCCGGGACAGGTTGGAATGAAAAACTGTTTTTT. Translating it yields CASSPGTGWNEKLFF.

This chain joins TRBV20-1 and TRBJ1-1, with 7 bases that match TRBD1. The CDR3 runs to 11 residues. Germline trimming cut 7 bases from V and 4 bases from J; bases unmatched to any gene: 3. The germline V gene has CDR1 DFQATT and CDR2 SNEGSKA (reference sequence). CDR3 amino acids: CSGGTVTEAFF. In DNA form, the CDR3 reads TGCAGTGGAGGGACAGTCACTGAAGCTTTCTTT.

The chain joins TRBV10-1 to TRBJ2-3, with 10 bases aligning to TRBD1. Germline-derived CDR1 and CDR2 are WNHNN and SYGVQD (reference sequence). V lost 9 bases and J lost 2; bases outside the gene matches: 11. The CDR3 sequence is 16 residues long. This CDR3 reads CARRTGGRPYTDTQYF. DNA for the CDR3: TGCGCCAGGAGGACAGGGGGAAGGCCTTACACAGATACGCAGTATTTT.